A selection of T cell receptor beta chains follows, all from one sample in a study of T cell responses to AZD1222 COVID-19 vaccine. Assay: immunoSEQ multiplex PCR; the TCRdb copy retains only in-frame clones and omits some. The sample has just under 95,000 clones; roughly 90% are singletons. The input for sequencing was peripheral blood, taken on day 0 of AZD1222 vaccination. All receptors derive from an adult in good health. The CDR3 runs from the conserved cysteine through the conserved F or W. The D gene is left open where the match is weak. Where a row states a size, it is once, few, many or the class of an expanded clone; other rows omit it.

- | TRBJ1-6 | - | TRBV5-1 | TGCGCCAGCAGCTTGGATCAGGGTGCAGGTTCACCCCTCCACTTT | CASSLDQGAGSPLHF
- | TRBJ2-2 | - | TRBV28 | TGTGCCAGCAGTTTCCGGGACGGATCCCCCGGGGAGCTGTTTTTT | CASSFRDGSPGELFF
- | TRBJ1-2 | TRBD1 | TRBV28 | TGTGCCGGCAGCCAGACAGGGATCGGCGGCTACACCTTC | CAGSQTGIGGYTF
- | TRBJ2-4 | - | TRBV6-5 | TGTGCCAGCAGTTACTCGCACAGTTTAGCCAAAAACATTCAGTACTTC | CASSYSHSLAKNIQYF
- | TRBJ2-1 | TRBD1 | TRBV9 | TGTGCCAGCAGCGTAGTATCAGGGGGCGTGCAACAGTTCTTC | CASSVVSGGVQQFF
- | TRBJ2-5 | - | TRBV11-1 | TGTGCCAGCAGCTCCCAAGAGACCCAGTACTTC | CASSSQETQYF
- | TRBJ2-7 | - | TRBV2 | TGTGCCAGCAGTGACGGCAGGGCCCCCTACGAGCAGTACTTC | CASSDGRAPYEQYF
few | TRBJ2-7 | TRBD1 | TRBV11-2 | TGTGCCAGCAGCTCCCTCAGGCGAAGGGACAGGGTTATCTACGAGCAGTACTTC | CASSSLRRRDRVIYEQYF
- | TRBJ1-2 | - | TRBV7-2 | TGTGCCAGCAGCTCCAGACCGCCCGAAAAGGGTTACACCTTC | CASSSRPPEKGYTF
- | TRBJ2-1 | TRBD2 | TRBV5-1 | TGCGCCAGCAGCTTCGGGGGGAACAATGAGCAGTTCTTC | CASSFGGNNEQFF
- | TRBJ2-7 | TRBD1 | TRBV5-1 | TGCGCCAGCAGCTTCGGGGACAGGGGTCACGAGCAGTACTTC | CASSFGDRGHEQYF
- | TRBJ1-1 | - | TRBV6-5 | TGTGCCAGCAGTTACTATGGAGGGGCGAACACTGAAGCTTTCTTT | CASSYYGGANTEAFF
- | TRBJ1-1 | - | TRBV29-1 | TGCAGCGTTGAAGGCGGCATGAGGTCCACTGAAGCTTTCTTT | CSVEGGMRSTEAFF
- | TRBJ2-7 | TRBD1 | TRBV3-1/TRBV3-2 | TGTGCCAGCAGCCTCCGCTGGACAGGGACCTACGAGCAGTACTTC | CASSLRWTGTYEQYF
- | TRBJ2-7 | TRBD1 | TRBV29-1 | TGCAGCGTTAATGCGGGACAGGGAGGCGAGCAGTACTTC | CSVNAGQGGEQYF
- | TRBJ2-5 | - | TRBV4-2 | TGTGCCAGCAGCCAAGTCGGGGGACAAGAGACCCAGTACTTC | CASSQVGGQETQYF
- | TRBJ2-3 | - | TRBV29-1 | TGCAGCGCCAAGGACGGACTCAAGGGCACAGATACGCAGTATTTT | CSAKDGLKGTDTQYF
once | TRBJ2-3 | - | TRBV7-2 | TGTGCCAGCAGCTCAGGGTTGCGGACAGATACGCAGTATTTT | CASSSGLRTDTQYF
- | TRBJ1-2 | - | TRBV19 | TGTGCCAGTAGTATAGAAACAACCTTGTATGGCTACACCTTC | CASSIETTLYGYTF
- | TRBJ2-2 | - | TRBV6-5 | TGTGCCAGCAGCCCCTGGGGGGCGGGCACCGGGGAGCTGTTTTTT | CASSPWGAGTGELFF
- | TRBJ1-2 | - | TRBV28 | TGTGCCAGCAGTTTCCCCACGCGGGGCTATGGCTACACCTTC | CASSFPTRGYGYTF
- | TRBJ1-5 | - | TRBV18 | TGTGCCAGCTCATGGGGAGGGGAGTATAGCAATCAGCCCCAGCATTTT | CASSWGGEYSNQPQHF
- | TRBJ2-7 | TRBD2 | TRBV4-1 | TGCGCCAGCAGCCAAGGGCGGGGCGGGGGAATTTACGAGCAGTACTTC | CASSQGRGGGIYEQYF
- | TRBJ2-2 | - | TRBV6-5 | TGTGCCAGCAGATGGGGGAACACCGGGGAGCTGTTTTTT | CASRWGNTGELFF
- | TRBJ1-2 | TRBD1 | TRBV6-1 | TGTGCCAGCAGTGACAGACAGGGGAATAACTATGGCTACACCTTC | CASSDRQGNNYGYTF
- | TRBJ2-7 | TRBD2 | TRBV6-5 | TGTGCCAGCAGTTACTCTGCGGGAGCCCGCGAGCAGTACTTC | CASSYSAGAREQYF
- | TRBJ2-5 | - | TRBV3-1/TRBV3-2 | TGTGCCAGCAGCCAAGATTTGTTTCTCGAGACCCAGTACTTC | CASSQDLFLETQYF
- | TRBJ2-3 | TRBD2 | TRBV4-1 | TGCGCCAGCAGCCAAGGAGCGGGGGGGCTAGATACGCAGTATTTT | CASSQGAGGLDTQYF
- | TRBJ1-2 | TRBD1 | TRBV19 | TGTGCCAGTAGTATAGGGGGACGCAGGGGGAGTGATGGCTACACCTTC | CASSIGGRRGSDGYTF
- | TRBJ2-1 | TRBD1 | TRBV6-2/TRBV6-3 | TGTGCCAGCAGTCAAACGCCGGGACAGGGCAACGATGAGCAGTTCTTC | CASSQTPGQGNDEQFF
- | TRBJ2-7 | - | TRBV13 | TGTGCCAGCAGACACACGGGGGCCTACGAGCAGTACTTC | CASRHTGAYEQYF
- | TRBJ2-1 | - | TRBV9 | TGTGCCAGCAGCGTAAGTGCCCCCTACAATGAGCAGTTCTTC | CASSVSAPYNEQFF
- | TRBJ1-1 | - | TRBV29-1 | TGCAGCGTTGTAGTATATTTGAACACTGAAGCTTTCTTT | CSVVVYLNTEAFF
- | TRBJ2-3 | - | TRBV11-2 | TGTGCCAGCAGCTTAGGTTCAGGGGGGCTGAATACGCAGTATTTT | CASSLGSGGLNTQYF
- | TRBJ2-7 | - | TRBV3-1/TRBV3-2 | TGTGCCAGCAGCCATCGGGGAAACTACGAGCAGTACTTC | CASSHRGNYEQYF
- | TRBJ2-3 | - | TRBV4-1 | TGCGCCAGCAGCTTTGGGCTTCAAGCTAGCACAGATACGCAGTATTTT | CASSFGLQASTDTQYF
- | TRBJ1-2 | TRBD1 | TRBV27 | TGTGCCAGCAGTACGCGGGACAGGGGGCTTTTACCTAACTATGGCTACACCTTC | CASSTRDRGLLPNYGYTF
- | TRBJ1-5 | - | TRBV7-9 | TGTGCCAGCAGCTTAGGGGCACAGGGTAATCAGCCCCAGCATTTT | CASSLGAQGNQPQHF
- | TRBJ2-7 | - | TRBV7-3 | TGTGCCAGCAGCTTAATCCGCGAGCAGTACTTC | CASSLIREQYF
- | TRBJ1-2 | TRBD1 | TRBV6-2/TRBV6-3 | TGTGCCAGCAGTGGAGTACAGGGGGCGGGCTATGGCTACACCTTC | CASSGVQGAGYGYTF
- | TRBJ2-5 | - | TRBV19 | TGTGCCAGTAGTATAGACAGGGGCGGAGAGACCCAGTACTTC | CASSIDRGGETQYF
- | TRBJ2-5 | TRBD2 | TRBV3-1/TRBV3-2 | TGTGCCAGCAGCCAAGGGCGGGGGGCCTACCAAGAGACCCAGTACTTC | CASSQGRGAYQETQYF
- | TRBJ2-1 | TRBD2 | TRBV6-2/TRBV6-3 | TGTGCCAGCAGTTACTCCCCCCGCGGGGGGGAGCAGTTCTTC | CASSYSPRGGEQFF
- | TRBJ1-2 | TRBD1 | TRBV28 | TGTGCCAGCACCTCCGGACAGGGGGATGGTGGCTACACCTTC | CASTSGQGDGGYTF
- | TRBJ1-2 | - | TRBV27 | TGTGCCAGCAGACCAGTGGAGGGGAATGGCTACACCTTC | CASRPVEGNGYTF
- | TRBJ1-2 | TRBD1 | TRBV27 | TGTGCCAGCAGCGGGACAGATAACTATGGCTACACCTTC | CASSGTDNYGYTF
few | TRBJ2-6 | TRBD1 | TRBV9 | TGTGCCAGCAGAGCCGGGACAGGGGGGTGGCCCGGGGCCAACGTCCTGACTTTC | CASRAGTGGWPGANVLTF
- | TRBJ2-2 | TRBD1 | TRBV28 | TGTGCCAGCAGTGGCCCCTCGGACAGGGGGTCAGAGGTTCTGTTTTTT | CASSGPSDRGSEVLFF
- | TRBJ2-7 | - | TRBV9 | TGTGCCAGCAGCGTAGGATCGCGGACCGGGGGCTACGAGCAGTACTTC | CASSVGSRTGGYEQYF
- | TRBJ1-3 | - | TRBV5-1 | TGCGCCAGCAGCCTACCCCTCGCCGGGGGAAACACCATATATTTT | CASSLPLAGGNTIYF
- | TRBJ1-1 | TRBD1 | TRBV29-1 | TGCAGCGTAGCCAGGGGGCGAACTGAAGCTTTCTTT | CSVARGRTEAFF
- | TRBJ2-2 | - | TRBV5-4 | TGTGCCAGCAGCCCGAGGGCACAGGGTCTTACCGGGGAGCTGTTTTTT | CASSPRAQGLTGELFF
once | TRBJ2-5 | TRBD2 | TRBV29-1 | TGCAGCGTTGATTTGCTAGCGGGGGGGCCACGGGAGACCCAGTACTTC | CSVDLLAGGPRETQYF
- | TRBJ1-1 | - | TRBV5-1 | TGCGCCAGCAGCTTAACGGGCGAGAACACTGAAGCTTTCTTT | CASSLTGENTEAFF
- | TRBJ2-1 | - | TRBV3-1/TRBV3-2 | TGTGCCAGCAGCCAATTCGGGAGCTCCTACAATGAGCAGTTCTTC | CASSQFGSSYNEQFF
- | TRBJ2-1 | - | TRBV7-9 | TGTGCCAGCAGCTCGGGGGTGACACAGTTCTTC | CASSSGVTQFF
- | TRBJ1-5 | - | TRBV6-2/TRBV6-3 | TGTGCCAGCAGTTACGGGGGGGATATGCAGCCCCAGCATTTT | CASSYGGDMQPQHF
- | TRBJ1-1 | - | TRBV11-2 | TGTGCCAGCAGCTTAGGATGGCTGAACACTGAAGCTTTCTTT | CASSLGWLNTEAFF
- | TRBJ2-7 | TRBD1 | TRBV9 | TGTGCCAGCAGCGTATCCGGGACAGGGACCTACGAGCAGTACTTC | CASSVSGTGTYEQYF
- | TRBJ2-7 | - | TRBV19 | TGTGCCAGTAGTATTGGGCACGAGCAGTACTTC | CASSIGHEQYF